The clone carrying this TCR beta chain was recorded once. What it binds is not known. These data are taken from a study of cytomegalovirus exposure and HLA in healthy donors. Study-level information: T cells numbering about 180 million yielded approximately 100 million unique TCR beta sequences in an earlier analysis.

CDR3 length: 14 residues. The germline V gene encodes CDR1 SGHRS and CDR2 YFSETQ. The V and J ends lost 0 bases and 4 bases respectively, with 10 bases between them. PCR employed 60 Vbeta and 13 Jbeta primers. The assay was immunoSEQ multiplex PCR, and TCRdb's table has in-frame clones only and misses some. Of 150,000 to 250,000 clones listed, roughly 79% are singletons. Findings and caveats of the study: The availability of immune exposure information extended only to CMV serostatus. In a later analysis, compared with equally common non-associated chains, HLA-associated beta chains were more expanded. Later analysis showed TCR association rates varying by HLA locus, highest for DRB1 and lowest for HLA-C.

V gene TRBV5-1 combines with J gene TRBJ2-5, with D possibly being TRBD2 (6 bases). What was sequenced was PBMCs. This clonotype originated in a man in his thirties or forties in good health and CMV-seronegative. This chain's CDR3 is CASSLERVGETQYF. The CDR3 bases are TGCGCCAGCAGCTTGGAGCGGGTAGGAGAGACCCAGTACTTC.